Sequencing of this T cell receptor (beta chain) was carried out in a study of blood T cell repertoires in COVID-19. Turning to the study itself: The study drew acute and convalescent COVID-19 samples from the United States, Italy and Spain. In each case, the material was cDNA or gDNA derived from T cells, B-cell-depleted T cells, or PBMCs.

In the original processing: The assay estimated nucleated cells by amplifying reference gene primers. Assay used: immunoSEQ multiplex PCR; TCRdb lists only in-frame clones, some missing. V and J calls and clone size are copied from that table; D and trimming were computed from the DNA. The sample records 270,000 or so clones, approximately 90% being singletons. Trimming stripped 4 bases from V and 7 bases from J, with 18 bases between. Germline values: CDR1 KGHDR, CDR2 SFDVKD. This CDR3 contains 15 residues. Sequencing was carried out using PBMCs or T cells enriched from blood (not recorded which). The chain recombines TRBV24-1 with TRBJ2-5, with D perhaps matching TRBD1 (7 bases). This receptor was identified in a middle-aged woman with acute COVID-19. DNA of the CDR3: TGTGCCACCAGTGACTCCAGTCGACAGGGAGGGACCCAGTACTTC. Residues: CATSDSSRQGGTQYF.